These 15 T cell receptor beta chains were all obtained from the same sample, sequenced in a study of T cell changes during pregnancy in multiple sclerosis. Libraries were prepared by immunoSEQ multiplex PCR; TCRdb keeps only in-frame clonotypes and omits some of them. This sample carries approximately 59,000 clones, roughly 89% of them seen once, and the ten largest clones take approximately 1.5%. The starting material was peripheral blood, obtained in the third trimester of pregnancy. The origin of the receptors is a female donor in good health, enrolled as a control in a pregnancy study.

This clone was found once. This sequence joins TRBV6-5 and TRBJ1-1, with no clear D. Trimming cost V 6 bases and J 11 bases, with 22 bases left between them. The CDR3 runs 14 residues. Germline V gene sequence: CDR1 MNHEY, CDR2 SVGAGI. Written as DNA, the CDR3 is TGTGCCAGCAGCCCACCACGAAGTACGGGTGCGGCTTTCTTT. Translation: CASSPPRSTGAAFF.

The chain recombines TRBV7-3 with TRBJ2-1; TRBD1 matches 7 bases. Germline V lookup: CDR1 SGHTA, CDR2 FQGTGA. The ends lost 3 bases at V and 8 bases at J; junction bases unmatched: 4. The CDR3 has 13 residues. The CDR3 sequence is CASSLTGKDEQFF. CDR3 nucleotides: TGTGCCAGCAGCTTGACAGGGAAGGATGAGCAGTTCTTC.

This clone was counted only a few times. The rearrangement uses TRBV7-2 and TRBJ1-5; no reliable D call. This CDR3 has 13 amino acids. Germline lookup yields CDR1 SGHTA and CDR2 FQGNSA. With 4 bases removed from V and 3 bases from J, the gap between germline ends came to 7 bases. CDR3 in amino acids: CASSYAVNQPQHF. CDR3 DNA sequence: TGTGCCAGCAGCTATGCAGTCAATCAGCCCCAGCATTTT.

The J gene is TRBJ2-2, the V gene TRBV18; perhaps TRBD1 as D (6 bases). This CDR3 has 17 residues. Trimming cost V 3 bases and J 1 base, with 15 bases left between them. CDR1 is KGHSH and CDR2 is LQKENI in the germline V gene. The CDR3 coding sequence is TGTGCCAGCTCACCTCCGGATCCGGGACAGAACACCGGGGAGCTGTTTTTT. It translates to CASSPPDPGQNTGELFF.

The CDR3 loop reads CASSYRGKNIQYF. CDR3 nucleotide sequence: TGTGCCAGCTCTTACAGGGGTAAAAACATTCAGTACTTC. V usage is TRBV6-5 and J usage is TRBJ2-4, with 7 bases matching TRBD1. CDR3 length: 13 residues. Germline V gives CDR1 MNHEY, CDR2 SVGAGI. Trimming removed 8 bases from V and 4 bases from J; junction bases left unmatched: 5.

The chain joins TRBV13 to TRBJ2-1; 9 bases line up with TRBD2. Germline trimming cut 5 bases from V and 2 bases from J; bases unmatched to any gene: 7. The germline CDR1 and CDR2 sequences are PRHDT and FYEKMQ (reference sequence). The CDR3 has 16 residues. CDR3 bases: TGTGCCAGCAGCCGACCTAGCGGGGTGGCCTACAATGAGCAGTTCTTC. It yields the protein CASSRPSGVAYNEQFF.

This sequence joins TRBV9 and TRBJ2-1; 10 bases are a match to TRBD2. The CDR3 is made up of 15 amino acids. The V segment lost 2 bases and the J segment 9 bases; nucleotides outside the gene matches: 8. CDR1 and CDR2 (germline): SGDLS, YYNGEE. This CDR3 is CASSVGLAGAAEQFF. The CDR3 DNA is TGTGCCAGCAGCGTCGGGCTAGCGGGGGCAGCTGAGCAGTTCTTC. The full variable domain, with the rest looked up from reference TRBV9 and TRBJ2-1, is DSGVTQTPKHLITATGQRVTLRCSPRSGDLSVYWYQQSLDQGLQFLIQYYNGEERAKGNILERFSAQQFPDLHSELNLSSLELGDSALYFCASSVGLAGAAEQFFGPGTRLTVL.

The chain employs TRBV4-2 and TRBJ2-1; tentative D call: TRBD2 (6 bases). This CDR3 has 16 residues. Germline-derived CDR1 and CDR2 are LGHNA and YNFKEQ. V lost 1 base and J 6 bases, leaving 16 bases between the germline ends. DNA of the CDR3: TGTGCCAGCAGCCAAGTGGGGAAGACTAGTTCCAATGAGCAGTTCTTC. The encoded protein is CASSQVGKTSSNEQFF.

The rearrangement uses TRBV19 and TRBJ1-5; no firm D call. V lost 0 bases and J 5 bases, leaving 5 bases between the germline ends. CDR3 size: 13 residues. Germline V gives CDR1 LNHDA, CDR2 SQIVND (reference sequence). The CDR3 bases are TGTGCCAGTAGTATAGATTTCGATCAGCCCCAGCATTTT. It is translated as CASSIDFDQPQHF.

The chain carries TRBV28 and TRBJ1-1; TRBD1 aligns across 7 bases. This CDR3 has 17 residues. J was trimmed by 4 bases and V by 5 bases; bases with no gene match: 16. Looked up from germline, CDR1 is MDHEN and CDR2 is SYDVKM. The CDR3 DNA reads as TGTGCCAGCAGTGACCCCCGGGACAGACTCCCCTCCACTGAAGCTTTCTTT. It yields the protein CASSDPRDRLPSTEAFF.

CDR3 sequence: CASSPTGNTEAFF. Written as DNA, the CDR3 is TGCGCCAGCAGCCCGACGGGGAACACTGAAGCTTTCTTT. This chain connects TRBV4-1 to TRBJ1-1; D not certain. Looked up from germline, CDR1 is MGHRA and CDR2 is YSYEKL. This CDR3 is built from 13 residues. V lost 4 bases to trimming and J lost 1 base, with 7 bases between them.

The rearrangement links TRBV5-4 to TRBJ1-4; D might be TRBD1 (6 bases). Germline V CDR1 and CDR2: SGHNT, YYREEE (reference sequence). The CDR3 contains 14 residues. Trimming stripped 0 bases from V and 7 bases from J, with 10 bases between. CDR3 nucleotide sequence: TGTGCCAGCAGCTTGGCAGGGGTTAGTGAAAAACTGTTTTTT. It codes for CASSLAGVSEKLFF. The full variable domain, in which reference TRBV5-4 and TRBJ1-4 provide the parts outside the CDR3, is ETGVTQSPTHLIKTRGQQVTLRCSSQSGHNTVSWYQQALGQGPQFIFQYYREEENGRGNFPPRFSGLQFPNYSSELNVNALELDDSALYLCASSLAGVSEKLFFGSGTQLSVL.

A note on this clone: Other DNA sequences within the sample encode an identical CDR3. This chain joins TRBV7-8 and TRBJ1-2; D ambiguous. The CDR3 totals 12 residues. Trimming pared 1 base from V and 5 bases from J, leaving 5 bases between. The germline V gene has CDR1 SGHVS and CDR2 FQNEAQ. DNA for the CDR3: TGTGCCAGCAGCTTAGGAGGATATGGCTACACCTTC. Its protein product is CASSLGGYGYTF. Based on the CDR3 plus reference TRBV7-8 and TRBJ1-2, the full variable domain is GAGVSQSPRYKVAKRGQDVALRCDPISGHVSLFWYQQALGQGPEFLTYFQNEAQLDKSGLPSDRFFAERPEGSVSTLKIQRTQQEDSAVYLCASSLGGYGYTFGSGTRLTVV.

The chain has TRBV18 and TRBJ1-3, with TRBD1 matching over 7 bases. V shed 3 bases and J 4 bases; nucleotides not matched to a gene: 6. CDR3 length: 15 residues. Germline V gene sequence: CDR1 KGHSH, CDR2 LQKENI. DNA for the CDR3: TGTGCCAGCTCACCTTACAGGGGAGTAGGAAACACCATATATTTT. Translated: CASSPYRGVGNTIYF.

The V gene is TRBV7-2, the J gene TRBJ1-2; 7 bases line up with TRBD1. With V trimmed by 7 bases and J by 4 bases, 15 bases remained unmatched. CDR3 length: 16 residues. CDR1 and CDR2 (germline): SGHTA, FQGNSA. CDR3 bases: TGTGCCAGCACCCTAGCACGGAACAGGGGCGGCTATGGCTACACCTTC. As protein: CASTLARNRGGYGYTF.